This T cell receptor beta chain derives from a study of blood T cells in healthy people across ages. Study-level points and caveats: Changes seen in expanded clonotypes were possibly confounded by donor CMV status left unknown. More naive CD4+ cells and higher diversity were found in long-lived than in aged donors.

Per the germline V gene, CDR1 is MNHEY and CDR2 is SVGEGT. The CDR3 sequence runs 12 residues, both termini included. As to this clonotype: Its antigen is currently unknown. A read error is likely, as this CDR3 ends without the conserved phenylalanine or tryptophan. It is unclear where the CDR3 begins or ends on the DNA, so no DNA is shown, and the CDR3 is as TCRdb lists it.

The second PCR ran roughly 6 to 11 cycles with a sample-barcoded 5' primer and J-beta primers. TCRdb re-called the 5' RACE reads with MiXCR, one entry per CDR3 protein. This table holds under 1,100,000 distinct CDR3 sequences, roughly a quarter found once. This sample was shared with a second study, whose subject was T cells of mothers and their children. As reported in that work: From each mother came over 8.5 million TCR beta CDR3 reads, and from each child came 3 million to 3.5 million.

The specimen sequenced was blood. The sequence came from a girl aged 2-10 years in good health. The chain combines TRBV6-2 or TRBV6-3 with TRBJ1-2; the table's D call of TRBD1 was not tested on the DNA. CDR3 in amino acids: CASSYTSRQVWL.